Shown below are 31 T cell receptor beta chains from a single sample sequenced in a study of T cells after posttransplantation cyclophosphamide. The method was immunoSEQ multiplex PCR; TCRdb's version includes in-frame clones alone and lacks a portion of them. The sample is made up of 8,000 to 10,000 clones, none counted only once. Cyclophosphamide on days +3 and +4 followed busulfan-fludarabine conditioning and a marrow graft. The material sequenced was PBMCs, taken about 350 days after allogeneic stem cell transplant with posttransplant cyclophosphamide. The receptors were gathered from a male patient aged 45 to 59 who received an allogeneic stem cell transplant from a related donor and was CMV-positive. Some T cells may originate from the graft donor.

In its sample, this clone was seen many times. The CDR3 loop reads CASSLAGQGFGYTF. The CDR3 region has the DNA TGTGCCAGCAGCTTAGCGGGACAGGGGTTTGGCTACACCTTC. The chain couples TRBV7-8 to TRBJ1-2; 10 bases align to TRBD1. Germline values: CDR1 SGHVS, CDR2 FQNEAQ. The J segment lost 7 bases and the V segment lost 0 bases, leaving 2 bases of the junction unmatched. CDR3 length equals 14 residues.

In its sample, this clone is medium-sized (0.01 to 0.1%). V and J are TRBV5-1 and TRBJ1-6; 12 nucleotides agree with TRBD1. Germline CDR1 and CDR2: SGHRS and YFSETQ. The trim removed 3 bases at V and 10 bases at J, leaving 5 bases unmatched. CDR3 length equals 15 residues. The CDR3 reads CASSSGQGARSPLHF. In DNA form, the CDR3 reads TGCGCCAGCAGCTCGGGACAGGGGGCAAGGTCACCCCTCCACTTT.

Many counts were recorded for this clone. CDR3 DNA sequence: TGTGCCAGCAGCCCCGGGACAGACCGCTACGAGCAGTACTTC. Amino acids: CASSPGTDRYEQYF. The rearrangement links TRBV9 to TRBJ2-7; TRBD1 aligns across 7 bases. V lost 4 bases, J lost 3 bases, and 7 bases stayed unmatched. Germline CDR1 SGDLS, CDR2 YYNGEE. The CDR3 spans 14 residues.

This clone has a handful of counts. Written as DNA, the CDR3 is TGTGCCAGCTCACCAAGAAGGACAGGGAGCTCCTACGAGCAGTACTTC. Its translation: CASSPRRTGSSYEQYF. The rearrangement links TRBV18 to TRBJ2-7, with TRBD1 matching over 8 bases. Trimming took 2 bases from V and 0 from J; bases not matched to a gene: 6. There are 16 residues in the CDR3. Germline V gene data show CDR1 as KGHSH and CDR2 as LQKENI.

This clone was recorded many times. This sequence joins TRBV11-2 and TRBJ2-1, with 10 bases aligning to TRBD2. With V trimmed by 3 bases and J by 4 bases, 6 bases remained unmatched. This CDR3 comprises 16 residues. Germline CDR1 reads SGHAT; CDR2 reads FQNNGV. CDR3 nucleotides: TGTGCCAGCAGCTTGGAAGCGGGGGGGACATACAATGAGCAGTTCTTC. Translation: CASSLEAGGTYNEQFF.

This clone was seen repeatedly, ten times or more. The chain recombines TRBV6-6 with TRBJ2-1; tentative D call: TRBD2 (6 bases). V lost 4 bases, J lost 0 bases, and 10 bases lay in between. The CDR3 spans 15 residues. Germline CDR1 reads MNHNY; CDR2 reads SVGAGI (reference sequence). The CDR3 nucleotides are TGTGCCAGCAGTTCGGGGACTCGCTCCTACAATGAGCAGTTCTTC. This encodes CASSSGTRSYNEQFF.

Note on this clone: A far larger clone is just one base off, so this is likely a read error. This chain uses TRBV27 with TRBJ2-7; TRBD1 aligns across 8 bases. Per germline, CDR1 MNHEY and CDR2 SMNVEV (reference sequence). This CDR3 is 12 amino acids long. CDR3 amino acids: CATTGGGYERYF. The CDR3 bases are TGTGCCACCACAGGGGGAGGTTACGAGCGGTACTTC.

This clone is categorized as medium-sized (0.01 to 0.1%). V is TRBV2 and J is TRBJ1-1; 9 bases are a match to TRBD1. CDR3 length: 16 residues. Unmatched junction bases numbered 10, after V lost 3 bases and J lost 5 bases. Per germline, CDR1 SNHLY and CDR2 FYNNEI. CDR3 sequence reads: CASSELQGAGQTEAFF. The CDR3 DNA follows: TGTGCCAGCAGTGAGTTACAGGGGGCGGGTCAGACTGAAGCTTTCTTT.

This clone showed up many times. The rearrangement links TRBV30 to TRBJ2-3; 13 nucleotides match TRBD2. CDR3 length: 15 amino acids. The germline CDR1 and CDR2 sequences are GTSNPN and SVGIG (reference sequence). V gave up 3 bases and J gave up 3 bases; unmatched junction bases: 3. The CDR3 here is CAWSPGLAGTDTQYF. The CDR3 DNA reads as TGTGCCTGGAGCCCGGGACTAGCGGGAACAGATACGCAGTATTTT.

This clone has ten or more counts. The gene calls are TRBV6-1 and TRBJ1-2; the D gene is possibly TRBD1 (6 bases). From germline, CDR1 is MNHNS and CDR2 SASEGT. V lost 5 bases and J 3 bases, leaving 13 bases between the germline ends. The length of the CDR3 is 14 residues. CDR3 bases: TGTGCCAGCAGTTCACAGGGAAGCTACTATGGCTACACCTTC. It is translated as CASSSQGSYYGYTF.

This clone was seen ten or more times. V gene TRBV4-1 combines with J gene TRBJ2-2; unclear D gene. This CDR3 is 15 amino acids long. In germline, CDR1 is MGHRA, CDR2 YSYEKL. V lost 1 base, J lost 1 base, and 7 bases lay in between. CDR3 sequence: CASSQAYENTGELFF. As DNA, the CDR3 is TGCGCCAGCAGCCAAGCCTACGAGAACACCGGGGAGCTGTTTTTT.

This clone is labeled medium-sized. This chain connects TRBV28 to TRBJ1-1, with 12 bases fitting TRBD1. Germline V lookup: CDR1 MDHEN, CDR2 SYDVKM. The CDR3 is 14 residues long. Losses at the gene ends were 11 bases for V and 4 bases for J; bases not matched to a gene: 8. The CDR3: CACGTGGFATEAFF. As DNA, the CDR3 is TGTGCCTGCGGGACAGGGGGCTTTGCCACTGAAGCTTTCTTT.

This clone has a count of ten or more. The V gene is TRBV19, the J gene TRBJ2-7, with 7 positions matching TRBD1. The CDR3 length is 13 residues. Germline values: CDR1 LNHDA, CDR2 SQIVND (reference sequence). J lost 2 bases, V lost 9 bases, and 7 bases had no gene match. CDR3 in DNA: TGTGCCAGCCGGGACAGACTCACCTACGAGCAGTACTTC. Translating it yields CASRDRLTYEQYF.

This clone was detected ten times or more. V is TRBV5-1 and J is TRBJ2-1; a weak D match, TRBD1 (5 bases). CDR1 and CDR2 from the germline V gene are SGHRS and YFSETQ. CDR3 length: 15 amino acids. The V end was cut by 0 bases, the J end by 5 bases, with 12 bases between. CDR3 nucleotide sequence: TGCGCCAGCAGCTTGGTGGCAGGGAACAACAATGAGCAGTTCTTC. It encodes CASSLVAGNNNEQFF. The variable domain in full, completed from reference TRBV5-1 and TRBJ2-1, reads KAGVTQTPRYLIKTRGQQVTLSCSPISGHRSVSWYQQTPGQGLQFLFEYFSETQRNKGNFPGRFSGRQFSNSRSEMNVSTLELGDSALYLCASSLVAGNNNEQFFGPGTRLTVL.

In this sample, this clone turned up many times. The chain recombines TRBV18 with TRBJ2-1; 7 nucleotides match TRBD2. Germline CDR1 and CDR2: KGHSH and LQKENI. Unmatched junction bases numbered 5, after V lost 0 bases and J lost 3 bases. This CDR3 has 16 amino acids. The DNA of the CDR3 is TGTGCCAGCTCACCACCAGGACTAGATGGCTACAATGAGCAGTTCTTC. It encodes CASSPPGLDGYNEQFF.

This clone was found many times. V usage is TRBV5-1 and J usage is TRBJ1-2; 7 nucleotides match TRBD1. This CDR3 comprises 14 residues. Germline loops: CDR1 SGHRS, CDR2 YFSETQ. With V trimmed by 2 bases and J by 4 bases, 5 bases remained unmatched. The CDR3 DNA is TGCGCCAGCAGCTTTGGACAGGCAAGCTATGGCTACACCTTC. This codes for CASSFGQASYGYTF.

Of note for this clone: A read error is possible here, since a much larger clone lies one base away. Other DNA sequences in the sample encode the same CDR3. This chain connects TRBV15 to TRBJ2-1; TRBD2 aligns across 8 bases. Germline V gene lookup returns CDR1 LNHNV and CDR2 YYDKDF (reference sequence). This CDR3 spans 16 amino acids. V gave up 3 bases and J gave up 8 bases; unmatched junction bases: 12. The CDR3 loop reads CATSRALAGISDEQFF. The CDR3 DNA reads TGTGCCACCAGCAGGGCATTAGCGGGAATTTCTGATGAGCAGTTCTTC.

This clone occurred many times. The chain carries TRBV7-9 and TRBJ2-7; 13 positions match TRBD2. Germline V gene data show CDR1 as SEHNR and CDR2 as FQNEAQ (reference sequence). This CDR3 is built from 16 residues. Unmatched junction bases numbered 3, after V lost 1 base and J lost 3 bases. The DNA for the CDR3 is TGTGCCAGCAGCTTAGGGACTAGCGGGGGAAACTACGAGCAGTACTTC. It translates to CASSLGTSGGNYEQYF.

This clone was counted ten times or more. The chain has TRBV7-2 and TRBJ1-5, with D hard to call. Trimming cost V 4 bases and J 3 bases, with 7 bases left between them. CDR1 and CDR2 from the germline V gene are SGHTA and FQGNSA. The CDR3 loop spans 13 amino acids. DNA of the CDR3: TGTGCCAGCAGCTCAGATTTCAATCAGCCCCAGCATTTT. Amino acid sequence: CASSSDFNQPQHF.

This clone was counted many times. This chain joins TRBV6-5 and TRBJ2-1, with unresolved D. Germline lookup yields CDR1 MNHEY and CDR2 SVGAGI. Trimming stripped 6 bases from V and 5 bases from J, with 11 bases between. CDR3 length: 13 residues. CDR3 region: CASRGVGDNEQFF. The CDR3 region has the DNA TGTGCCAGCAGGGGCGTAGGCGACAATGAGCAGTTCTTC.

This clone was counted many times. V usage is TRBV9 and J usage is TRBJ2-1, with a possible D match to TRBD1 (6 bases). Germline CDR1 is SGDLS and CDR2 is YYNGEE. CDR3 length: 16 amino acids. Trimming cost V 3 bases and J 2 bases, with 15 bases left between them. For the CDR3, the DNA is TGTGCCAGCAGCGGAAGAGGGACAAATGCCTACAATGAGCAGTTCTTC. Translating gives CASSGRGTNAYNEQFF.

This clone is classed as medium-sized (0.01 to 0.1%). The V gene is TRBV6-5, the J gene TRBJ2-7; TRBD1 agrees at 10 bases. Germline CDR1 and CDR2: MNHEY and SVGAGI. The CDR3 is 14 residues long. V gave up 6 bases and J gave up 2 bases; unmatched junction bases: 4. The CDR3 is CASRTDRGTYEQYF. In nucleotides, the CDR3 is TGTGCCAGCAGAACGGACAGGGGGACCTACGAGCAGTACTTC.

This clone is termed medium-sized (0.01 to 0.1%). This rearrangement joins TRBV4-1 to TRBJ2-1; TRBD2 matches at 15 bases. CDR1 MGHRA and CDR2 YSYEKL come from the germline V gene. The CDR3 contains 17 residues. Trimming at V came to 0 bases and at J to 15 bases, leaving 12 bases not matched to a gene. The CDR3 reads CASSQDLFGLAGGPPFF. The CDR3 DNA sequence: TGCGCCAGCAGCCAAGATCTTTTCGGACTAGCGGGGGGGCCCCCGTTCTTC.

The sample holds many counts of this clone. J is TRBJ1-1 and V is TRBV5-1; tentatively, D is TRBD1 (5 bases). The CDR3 consists of 14 residues. V lost 3 bases and J lost 3, with 12 bases in between. Germline V lookup: CDR1 SGHRS, CDR2 YFSETQ. The CDR3 here is CASSSGGGYTEAFF. CDR3 nucleotides: TGCGCCAGCAGCTCCGGGGGAGGGTACACTGAAGCTTTCTTT.

This sequence joins TRBV5-1 and TRBJ2-3, with 10 bases lining up with TRBD2. Trimming took 4 bases from V and 5 from J; bases not matched to a gene: 10. This CDR3 is built from 16 residues. In germline, CDR1 is SGHRS, CDR2 YFSETQ. The CDR3 reads CASSLERGGPRDTQYF. The CDR3 DNA is TGCGCCAGCAGCCTAGAGCGGGGGGGCCCGAGAGATACGCAGTATTTT.

This clone was seen many times. The rearrangement uses TRBV30 and TRBJ2-4; 11 nucleotides line up with TRBD1. CDR3 size: 15 residues. V gave up 5 bases and J gave up 7 bases; unmatched junction bases: 10. Germline CDR1 reads GTSNPN; CDR2 reads SVGIG (reference sequence). Written as DNA, the CDR3 is TGTGCCTGGGACCCCGGGACAGGGGGAGGGAACATTCAGTACTTC. This translates into CAWDPGTGGGNIQYF.

Many counts were recorded for this clone. The V gene is TRBV14, the J gene TRBJ1-1; perhaps TRBD1 as D (5 bases). V was clipped by 3 bases and J by 5 bases, with 19 bases between them. Germline-derived CDR1 and CDR2 are SGHDN and FVKESK. CDR3 length equals 16 residues. CDR3 DNA sequence: TGTGCCAGCAGCCAGCGAGTGGGGGGGATTTGGACTGAAGCTTTCTTT. Amino acids: CASSQRVGGIWTEAFF. Filled out from reference TRBV14 and TRBJ1-1, the complete variable domain reads EAGVTQFPSHSVIEKGQTVTLRCDPISGHDNLYWYRRVMGKEIKFLLHFVKESKQDESGMPNNRFLAERTGGTYSTLKVQPAELEDSGVYFCASSQRVGGIWTEAFFGQGTRLTVV.

In its sample, this clone was seen many times. This rearrangement joins TRBV6-4 to TRBJ2-1; D is possibly TRBD1 (5 bases). Trimming cost V 4 bases and J 4 bases, with 11 bases left between them. Germline V gene lookup returns CDR1 MRHNA and CDR2 SNTAGT. CDR3 length: 14 residues. This CDR3 reads CASSAQGGYNEQFF. DNA of the CDR3: TGTGCCAGCAGTGCCCAGGGTGGGTACAATGAGCAGTTCTTC.

This clone was counted at least ten times. The gene calls are TRBV6-1 and TRBJ1-5; the match to TRBD1 covers 10 bases. V dropped 5 bases and J dropped 7; count of bases not matched to a gene: 8. CDR3 size: 15 residues. Germline V gives CDR1 MNHNS, CDR2 SASEGT. The CDR3 sequence: CASSIDRGRRQPQHF. CDR3 nucleotides: TGTGCCAGCAGTATCGACAGGGGGCGACGACAGCCCCAGCATTTT.

The chain couples TRBV5-4 to TRBJ2-5, with 9 bases aligning to TRBD1. The J call is uncertain, as TRBJ2-7 better fits the DNA end. The CDR3 runs to 14 residues. Germline CDR1 is SGHNT and CDR2 is YYREEE (reference sequence). CDR3 protein: CASSSGQGYYEQYF. The DNA for the CDR3 is TGTGCCAGCAGCTCGGGACAGGGTTACTACGAGCAGTACTTC.

This clone was counted ten times or more. This chain joins TRBV5-1 and TRBJ2-5, with D unresolved. Trimming pared 0 bases from V and 5 bases from J, leaving 5 bases between. Germline assignment: CDR1 SGHRS and CDR2 YFSETQ. CDR3 length equals 12 residues. The CDR3 spells CASSLARETQYF. The DNA for the CDR3 is TGCGCCAGCAGCTTGGCGCGGGAGACCCAGTACTTC. The full variable domain, completed using reference TRBV5-1 and TRBJ2-5, is KAGVTQTPRYLIKTRGQQVTLSCSPISGHRSVSWYQQTPGQGLQFLFEYFSETQRNKGNFPGRFSGRQFSNSRSEMNVSTLELGDSALYLCASSLARETQYFGPGTRLLVL.